This entry features one T cell receptor (beta chain) sequence. Its antigen is not identified. This PCR relied on a set of 60 Vbeta primers and 13 Jbeta primers. TCRdb's table, derived via immunoSEQ multiplex PCR, lists solely in-frame clones and lacks some. The table has around 50,000 clones, roughly 84% seen once. It was healthy bone marrow donors who served as donors. The data stem from a study of cytomegalovirus exposure and HLA in healthy donors. Study results and caveats: Accurate prediction of HLA-A and HLA-B alleles (for most subjects) was reportedly achieved from TCR beta sequences.

The CDR3 length is 16 residues. The V end was cut by 3 bases, the J end by 1 base, with 17 bases between. Germline assignment: CDR1 SGHNT and CDR2 YYREEE (reference sequence). This clonotype originated in a young man in good health and CMV-seronegative. Material: PBMCs. This chain joins TRBV5-4 and TRBJ2-7, with D possibly TRBD1 on 6 matching bases. CDR3 bases: TGTGCCAGCAGCTCACCGTCAGACAGGTTATCCTACGAGCAGTACTTC. Its protein product is CASSSPSDRLSYEQYF.